This T cell receptor (beta chain) came from a study of shared clonotypes between healthy human individuals (dated by TCRdb to the early 2020s). A note on the overall study: Three men and two women, aged 18 to 49 years, made up the cohort. Per donor, three plates each were used for CD4 naive and CD4 memory, two for CD8 naive, and one for CD8 memory. To estimate repertoire size and how much clonotypes are shared between individuals, the study performed deep sequencing of blood TCR repertoires from a handful of healthy adults. Libraries were prepared and TCR repertoires were sequenced by different laboratories using diverse techniques, in order to increase sequencing depth and limit assay-specific biases. Between about 0.94 and 8.9 billion PBMCs per donor were obtained by leukapheresis. Summary of the overall study and its limitations: Pairwise subsampling led to the expectation that sequencing depth would affect the degree of clonotype sharing among donors. Sampling was restricted to blood, and TCR repertoires in tissue are likely to differ from TCR repertoires in blood. Clonotypes shared by all four sorted-subset donors showed higher generation probabilities than non-shared clonotypes. Naive subsets generally had larger estimated clonotype richness than memory subsets did. The small number of donors limited the genetic and exposure-history diversity represented. About 5% of naive CD4, roughly 3.6% of naive CD8, 2.3% of memory CD4, and more than 0.35% of memory CD8 clonotypes were shared across several donors. Even with the large sequencing depth, rarefaction of the sorted-subset datasets indicated that sequencing was incomplete.

Donors were healthy HIV-negative adults with no recently reported acute infections or vaccinations. Every donor was a Caucasian adult living in Nashville, Tennessee, USA. CD4+ T cells were enriched through magnetic negative selection, after which naive cells were positively selected on CD45RA and the remaining negative fraction served as the memory subset. Blood was obtained by leukapheresis, after which PBMCs were separated by Ficoll-Histopaque density gradient centrifugation and cryopreserved in liquid nitrogen vapor phase. Analytical flow cytometry was used to check the purity and quantity of every magnetically sorted T cell population. Genomic DNA was isolated from every sorted fraction and measured by UV absorbance on a Nanodrop 2000c. Using the deep immunoSEQ assay, TCR CDR3 regions were amplified from genomic DNA by multiplex PCR. Extracted genomic DNA from each cell subset was distributed evenly across all wells of several immunoSEQ 96-well plates, and each plate was treated as a replicate. For sorted subsets, each replicate PCR was loaded with about 0.2 ug genomic DNA, equivalent to 25,000 to 35,000 T cell genomes. The purified libraries were quantified using a Qubit 3.0 fluorometer, sized with a Bioanalyzer 2100, and then quantified again using the KAPA Library Quantification kit. Every immunoSEQ 96-well plate was sequenced on a dedicated single-read 150-cycle Illumina NextSeq 550 flow cell. The paper's processing steps were these. Because the immunoSEQ output included only junctional sequences and no quality scores, the filtering could not be the same as the filtering used for full-length reads. To assign V/J genes and CDR3, sequences were annotated using PyIR, a Python wrapper for IgBLAST v1.9, with IMGT germline references. Reads were filtered out if the reads had weak V/J assignments (E-value above 1e-6), no CDR3, stop codons, out-of-frame junctions, or ambiguous translated residues. V3J clonotypes were defined as sequences sharing an identical inferred V gene, J gene, and CDR3 amino acid sequence. Percentage overlap between repertoires was calculated by dividing the number of shared unique clonotypes by the size of the smaller repertoire. RTK rarefaction, the Chao1 estimator, and Recon v2.1 estimates of unobserved clonotypes were used to assess repertoire richness. Generation probabilities for all TCRbeta clonotypes obtained by the gDNA method from a few donors were computed using OLGA. Drawn from immuneACCESS, this table holds only the in-frame rearrangements with V and J called that TCRdb kept. Clones are partly lost; checked studies trace under half to an unresolved V gene and leave the rest unexplained. The V and J calls and clone size are taken from that table; D and trimming were inferred from the DNA. The sample has approximately 980,000 clones on record, approximately 80% of them singletons. About 1.5% of the sample is held by the ten biggest clonotypes.

The CDR3 holds 15 amino acids from the cysteine to the phenylalanine. CDR3 DNA is the only sequence kept; it has 45 bases, read in frame from the first base. CDR1 and CDR2 were assigned from the germline V gene as SGHRS and YFSETQ. V was cut back by 0 bases and J by 3 bases, leaving a gap of 9 bases between them. Note on this clone: Its cognate antigen has yet to be identified. Base qualities are not recorded, but no much larger clone differs from it by a single base. Other DNA sequences of this sample code for an identical CDR3.

Recombination joined TRBV5-1 with TRBJ2-2, with TRBD1 as a weak D call on 6 bases. This clonotype was sampled from a man aged 18 to 29 in good health. Sequencing was carried out using memory CD4+ T cells sorted from blood. The cell subset or site label on this specimen signifies: CD45RA-negative fraction. The DNA is TGCGCCAGCAGCTTGGGATACAGGGACACCGGGGAGCTGTTTTTT. The resulting protein is CASSLGYRDTGELFF.